These T cell receptor beta chains were read from a single sample in a study of blood T cell repertoires in COVID-19. Profiling relied on immunoSEQ multiplex PCR, and the TCRdb table lists in-frame clones only, not all of them. The table lists 100,000 or so clones, more than 85% of them singletons, with about 4% in the top ten. Sequencing was carried out using peripheral blood. These receptors were obtained from a young man with acute or convalescent COVID-19. The CDR3 runs from the conserved cysteine through the conserved F or W. Fields, in order: J gene, clone size, V gene, CDR3 length, D gene, CDR3 DNA, CDR3 protein. D genes are given only for firm matches. Size is stated for part of the rows, as once, few or many counts, or as a class when the clone is expanded.

j_call: TRBJ1-2
clone_size: .
v_call: TRBV9
cdr3_length: 15
d_call: TRBD1
cdr3_nt: TGTGCCAGCAGCGTGGGAGGAGGACAGGAATATGGCTACACCTTC
cdr3_aa: CASSVGGGQEYGYTF

j_call: TRBJ2-1
clone_size: .
v_call: TRBV4-1
cdr3_length: 16
d_call: TRBD2
cdr3_nt: TGCGCCAGCAGCCAAGAATGGGTAGCGGGAGTCAATGAGCAGTTCTTC
cdr3_aa: CASSQEWVAGVNEQFF

j_call: TRBJ1-6
clone_size: .
v_call: TRBV6-1
cdr3_length: 14
d_call: .
cdr3_nt: TGTGCCAGCAGTGAAGAGGGGTTAAACTCACCCCTCCACTTT
cdr3_aa: CASSEEGLNSPLHF

j_call: TRBJ2-7
clone_size: .
v_call: TRBV5-1
cdr3_length: 16
d_call: TRBD2
cdr3_nt: TGCGCCAGCAGCCCCCAGGCCCTAGCGGGAGAATCCGAGCAGTACTTC
cdr3_aa: CASSPQALAGESEQYF

j_call: TRBJ1-5
clone_size: .
v_call: TRBV30
cdr3_length: 15
d_call: TRBD1
cdr3_nt: TGTGCCTGGAGTGAAAGGGACAGCCGTAATCAGCCCCAGCATTTT
cdr3_aa: CAWSERDSRNQPQHF

j_call: TRBJ1-2
clone_size: .
v_call: TRBV6-6
cdr3_length: 12
d_call: .
cdr3_nt: TGTGCCAGCAGACCTAATCTCTATGGCTACACCTTC
cdr3_aa: CASRPNLYGYTF

j_call: TRBJ1-1
clone_size: once
v_call: TRBV12-3/TRBV12-4
cdr3_length: 13
d_call: TRBD1
cdr3_nt: TGTGCCAGTCGACAGGGGGCGTTCACTGAAGCTTTCTTT
cdr3_aa: CASRQGAFTEAFF

j_call: TRBJ1-1
clone_size: .
v_call: TRBV30
cdr3_length: 15
d_call: .
cdr3_nt: TGTGCCTGGAGTTGGGCAGCGGATTTGAACACTGAAGCTTTCTTT
cdr3_aa: CAWSWAADLNTEAFF

j_call: TRBJ1-1
clone_size: .
v_call: TRBV5-6
cdr3_length: 11
d_call: TRBD1
cdr3_nt: TGTGCCAGCAGCGTCGGGACAGGGGCTTTCTTT
cdr3_aa: CASSVGTGAFF

j_call: TRBJ2-1
clone_size: .
v_call: TRBV2
cdr3_length: 13
d_call: .
cdr3_nt: TGTGCCAGCAGTCCGGGTCTTTACAATGAGCAGTTCTTC
cdr3_aa: CASSPGLYNEQFF

j_call: TRBJ2-2
clone_size: .
v_call: TRBV12-5
cdr3_length: 16
d_call: TRBD1
cdr3_nt: TGTGCTAGTGGTTTTTTGGGACAGGGAAACACCGGGGAGCTGTTTTTT
cdr3_aa: CASGFLGQGNTGELFF

j_call: TRBJ1-2
clone_size: .
v_call: TRBV4-2
cdr3_length: 15
d_call: .
cdr3_nt: TGTGCCAGCAGCCAAGCCAAATCCGAGGTGCATGGCTACACCTTC
cdr3_aa: CASSQAKSEVHGYTF

j_call: TRBJ1-2
clone_size: .
v_call: TRBV2
cdr3_length: 13
d_call: TRBD1
cdr3_nt: TGTGCCAGGAAACAGGGGGGAGGATATGGCTACACCTTC
cdr3_aa: CARKQGGGYGYTF

j_call: TRBJ1-2
clone_size: .
v_call: TRBV6-4
cdr3_length: 11
d_call: .
cdr3_nt: TGTGCCAGCAGGGGTGAGGAGGGCTACACCTTC
cdr3_aa: CASRGEEGYTF

j_call: TRBJ1-6
clone_size: .
v_call: TRBV7-9
cdr3_length: 14
d_call: TRBD1
cdr3_nt: TGTGCCAGCAGCTGGGACAGTGGGAATTCACCCCTCCACTTT
cdr3_aa: CASSWDSGNSPLHF

j_call: TRBJ1-4
clone_size: .
v_call: TRBV19
cdr3_length: 16
d_call: .
cdr3_nt: TGTGCCAGTAGTATAGGGTCGGGGACAACTAATGAAAAACTGTTTTTT
cdr3_aa: CASSIGSGTTNEKLFF

j_call: TRBJ2-5
clone_size: .
v_call: TRBV5-4
cdr3_length: 17
d_call: TRBD2
cdr3_nt: TGTGCCAGCAGGAGGGGCTCAGCGGGAGGCGGACAAGAGACCCAGTACTTC
cdr3_aa: CASRRGSAGGGQETQYF

j_call: TRBJ1-3
clone_size: .
v_call: TRBV5-6
cdr3_length: 15
d_call: TRBD1
cdr3_nt: TGTGCCAGCAGTTTCCTGGACAGGTCTGGAAACACCATATATTTT
cdr3_aa: CASSFLDRSGNTIYF

j_call: TRBJ1-1
clone_size: .
v_call: TRBV2
cdr3_length: 15
d_call: .
cdr3_nt: TGTGCCAGCAGTGTGAGGACTCCCTGCAACACTGAAGCTTTCTTT
cdr3_aa: CASSVRTPCNTEAFF

j_call: TRBJ1-6
clone_size: .
v_call: TRBV5-1
cdr3_length: 13
d_call: .
cdr3_nt: TGCGCCAGCAGCCGTGACAGTAATTCACCCCTCCACTTT
cdr3_aa: CASSRDSNSPLHF

j_call: TRBJ2-2
clone_size: .
v_call: TRBV5-4
cdr3_length: 17
d_call: TRBD1
cdr3_nt: TGTGCCAGCAGTCGGTTCCGGGACAGGGGGCAAGCCGGGGAGCTGTTTTTT
cdr3_aa: CASSRFRDRGQAGELFF

j_call: TRBJ1-5
clone_size: .
v_call: TRBV5-8
cdr3_length: 14
d_call: .
cdr3_nt: TGTGCCAGCAGCCTCAGGGGACTAGATCAGCCCCAGCATTTT
cdr3_aa: CASSLRGLDQPQHF

j_call: TRBJ2-5
clone_size: .
v_call: TRBV5-6
cdr3_length: 15
d_call: TRBD2
cdr3_nt: TGTGCCAGCAGCTCCGAAGCGGGAGGGGGAGAGACCCAGTACTTC
cdr3_aa: CASSSEAGGGETQYF

j_call: TRBJ1-5
clone_size: .
v_call: TRBV6-6
cdr3_length: 15
d_call: TRBD1
cdr3_nt: TGTGCCAGCAGTTACCACGGACAGGGCAATCAGCCCCAGCATTTT
cdr3_aa: CASSYHGQGNQPQHF

j_call: TRBJ2-7
clone_size: .
v_call: TRBV9
cdr3_length: 14
d_call: TRBD1
cdr3_nt: TGTGCCAGCAGCCCACGGACAGGGGCCTACGAGCAGTACTTC
cdr3_aa: CASSPRTGAYEQYF

j_call: TRBJ2-1
clone_size: .
v_call: TRBV6-5
cdr3_length: 15
d_call: TRBD1
cdr3_nt: TGTGCCAGCAGTTACCGTCGGACAGGGGTCGATGAGCAGTTCTTC
cdr3_aa: CASSYRRTGVDEQFF

j_call: TRBJ1-4
clone_size: .
v_call: TRBV12-3/TRBV12-4
cdr3_length: 13
d_call: .
cdr3_nt: TGTGCCAGCAGTCGGCTCACAGGCGAAAAACTGTTTTTT
cdr3_aa: CASSRLTGEKLFF

j_call: TRBJ2-4
clone_size: .
v_call: TRBV9
cdr3_length: 15
d_call: .
cdr3_nt: TGTGCCAGCAGCTACGAACAGGGATCCAAAAACATTCAGTACTTC
cdr3_aa: CASSYEQGSKNIQYF

j_call: TRBJ1-1
clone_size: .
v_call: TRBV5-1
cdr3_length: 15
d_call: .
cdr3_nt: TGCGCCAGCAGCTTGGACGGTACCCTGAGCACTGAAGCTTTCTTT
cdr3_aa: CASSLDGTLSTEAFF